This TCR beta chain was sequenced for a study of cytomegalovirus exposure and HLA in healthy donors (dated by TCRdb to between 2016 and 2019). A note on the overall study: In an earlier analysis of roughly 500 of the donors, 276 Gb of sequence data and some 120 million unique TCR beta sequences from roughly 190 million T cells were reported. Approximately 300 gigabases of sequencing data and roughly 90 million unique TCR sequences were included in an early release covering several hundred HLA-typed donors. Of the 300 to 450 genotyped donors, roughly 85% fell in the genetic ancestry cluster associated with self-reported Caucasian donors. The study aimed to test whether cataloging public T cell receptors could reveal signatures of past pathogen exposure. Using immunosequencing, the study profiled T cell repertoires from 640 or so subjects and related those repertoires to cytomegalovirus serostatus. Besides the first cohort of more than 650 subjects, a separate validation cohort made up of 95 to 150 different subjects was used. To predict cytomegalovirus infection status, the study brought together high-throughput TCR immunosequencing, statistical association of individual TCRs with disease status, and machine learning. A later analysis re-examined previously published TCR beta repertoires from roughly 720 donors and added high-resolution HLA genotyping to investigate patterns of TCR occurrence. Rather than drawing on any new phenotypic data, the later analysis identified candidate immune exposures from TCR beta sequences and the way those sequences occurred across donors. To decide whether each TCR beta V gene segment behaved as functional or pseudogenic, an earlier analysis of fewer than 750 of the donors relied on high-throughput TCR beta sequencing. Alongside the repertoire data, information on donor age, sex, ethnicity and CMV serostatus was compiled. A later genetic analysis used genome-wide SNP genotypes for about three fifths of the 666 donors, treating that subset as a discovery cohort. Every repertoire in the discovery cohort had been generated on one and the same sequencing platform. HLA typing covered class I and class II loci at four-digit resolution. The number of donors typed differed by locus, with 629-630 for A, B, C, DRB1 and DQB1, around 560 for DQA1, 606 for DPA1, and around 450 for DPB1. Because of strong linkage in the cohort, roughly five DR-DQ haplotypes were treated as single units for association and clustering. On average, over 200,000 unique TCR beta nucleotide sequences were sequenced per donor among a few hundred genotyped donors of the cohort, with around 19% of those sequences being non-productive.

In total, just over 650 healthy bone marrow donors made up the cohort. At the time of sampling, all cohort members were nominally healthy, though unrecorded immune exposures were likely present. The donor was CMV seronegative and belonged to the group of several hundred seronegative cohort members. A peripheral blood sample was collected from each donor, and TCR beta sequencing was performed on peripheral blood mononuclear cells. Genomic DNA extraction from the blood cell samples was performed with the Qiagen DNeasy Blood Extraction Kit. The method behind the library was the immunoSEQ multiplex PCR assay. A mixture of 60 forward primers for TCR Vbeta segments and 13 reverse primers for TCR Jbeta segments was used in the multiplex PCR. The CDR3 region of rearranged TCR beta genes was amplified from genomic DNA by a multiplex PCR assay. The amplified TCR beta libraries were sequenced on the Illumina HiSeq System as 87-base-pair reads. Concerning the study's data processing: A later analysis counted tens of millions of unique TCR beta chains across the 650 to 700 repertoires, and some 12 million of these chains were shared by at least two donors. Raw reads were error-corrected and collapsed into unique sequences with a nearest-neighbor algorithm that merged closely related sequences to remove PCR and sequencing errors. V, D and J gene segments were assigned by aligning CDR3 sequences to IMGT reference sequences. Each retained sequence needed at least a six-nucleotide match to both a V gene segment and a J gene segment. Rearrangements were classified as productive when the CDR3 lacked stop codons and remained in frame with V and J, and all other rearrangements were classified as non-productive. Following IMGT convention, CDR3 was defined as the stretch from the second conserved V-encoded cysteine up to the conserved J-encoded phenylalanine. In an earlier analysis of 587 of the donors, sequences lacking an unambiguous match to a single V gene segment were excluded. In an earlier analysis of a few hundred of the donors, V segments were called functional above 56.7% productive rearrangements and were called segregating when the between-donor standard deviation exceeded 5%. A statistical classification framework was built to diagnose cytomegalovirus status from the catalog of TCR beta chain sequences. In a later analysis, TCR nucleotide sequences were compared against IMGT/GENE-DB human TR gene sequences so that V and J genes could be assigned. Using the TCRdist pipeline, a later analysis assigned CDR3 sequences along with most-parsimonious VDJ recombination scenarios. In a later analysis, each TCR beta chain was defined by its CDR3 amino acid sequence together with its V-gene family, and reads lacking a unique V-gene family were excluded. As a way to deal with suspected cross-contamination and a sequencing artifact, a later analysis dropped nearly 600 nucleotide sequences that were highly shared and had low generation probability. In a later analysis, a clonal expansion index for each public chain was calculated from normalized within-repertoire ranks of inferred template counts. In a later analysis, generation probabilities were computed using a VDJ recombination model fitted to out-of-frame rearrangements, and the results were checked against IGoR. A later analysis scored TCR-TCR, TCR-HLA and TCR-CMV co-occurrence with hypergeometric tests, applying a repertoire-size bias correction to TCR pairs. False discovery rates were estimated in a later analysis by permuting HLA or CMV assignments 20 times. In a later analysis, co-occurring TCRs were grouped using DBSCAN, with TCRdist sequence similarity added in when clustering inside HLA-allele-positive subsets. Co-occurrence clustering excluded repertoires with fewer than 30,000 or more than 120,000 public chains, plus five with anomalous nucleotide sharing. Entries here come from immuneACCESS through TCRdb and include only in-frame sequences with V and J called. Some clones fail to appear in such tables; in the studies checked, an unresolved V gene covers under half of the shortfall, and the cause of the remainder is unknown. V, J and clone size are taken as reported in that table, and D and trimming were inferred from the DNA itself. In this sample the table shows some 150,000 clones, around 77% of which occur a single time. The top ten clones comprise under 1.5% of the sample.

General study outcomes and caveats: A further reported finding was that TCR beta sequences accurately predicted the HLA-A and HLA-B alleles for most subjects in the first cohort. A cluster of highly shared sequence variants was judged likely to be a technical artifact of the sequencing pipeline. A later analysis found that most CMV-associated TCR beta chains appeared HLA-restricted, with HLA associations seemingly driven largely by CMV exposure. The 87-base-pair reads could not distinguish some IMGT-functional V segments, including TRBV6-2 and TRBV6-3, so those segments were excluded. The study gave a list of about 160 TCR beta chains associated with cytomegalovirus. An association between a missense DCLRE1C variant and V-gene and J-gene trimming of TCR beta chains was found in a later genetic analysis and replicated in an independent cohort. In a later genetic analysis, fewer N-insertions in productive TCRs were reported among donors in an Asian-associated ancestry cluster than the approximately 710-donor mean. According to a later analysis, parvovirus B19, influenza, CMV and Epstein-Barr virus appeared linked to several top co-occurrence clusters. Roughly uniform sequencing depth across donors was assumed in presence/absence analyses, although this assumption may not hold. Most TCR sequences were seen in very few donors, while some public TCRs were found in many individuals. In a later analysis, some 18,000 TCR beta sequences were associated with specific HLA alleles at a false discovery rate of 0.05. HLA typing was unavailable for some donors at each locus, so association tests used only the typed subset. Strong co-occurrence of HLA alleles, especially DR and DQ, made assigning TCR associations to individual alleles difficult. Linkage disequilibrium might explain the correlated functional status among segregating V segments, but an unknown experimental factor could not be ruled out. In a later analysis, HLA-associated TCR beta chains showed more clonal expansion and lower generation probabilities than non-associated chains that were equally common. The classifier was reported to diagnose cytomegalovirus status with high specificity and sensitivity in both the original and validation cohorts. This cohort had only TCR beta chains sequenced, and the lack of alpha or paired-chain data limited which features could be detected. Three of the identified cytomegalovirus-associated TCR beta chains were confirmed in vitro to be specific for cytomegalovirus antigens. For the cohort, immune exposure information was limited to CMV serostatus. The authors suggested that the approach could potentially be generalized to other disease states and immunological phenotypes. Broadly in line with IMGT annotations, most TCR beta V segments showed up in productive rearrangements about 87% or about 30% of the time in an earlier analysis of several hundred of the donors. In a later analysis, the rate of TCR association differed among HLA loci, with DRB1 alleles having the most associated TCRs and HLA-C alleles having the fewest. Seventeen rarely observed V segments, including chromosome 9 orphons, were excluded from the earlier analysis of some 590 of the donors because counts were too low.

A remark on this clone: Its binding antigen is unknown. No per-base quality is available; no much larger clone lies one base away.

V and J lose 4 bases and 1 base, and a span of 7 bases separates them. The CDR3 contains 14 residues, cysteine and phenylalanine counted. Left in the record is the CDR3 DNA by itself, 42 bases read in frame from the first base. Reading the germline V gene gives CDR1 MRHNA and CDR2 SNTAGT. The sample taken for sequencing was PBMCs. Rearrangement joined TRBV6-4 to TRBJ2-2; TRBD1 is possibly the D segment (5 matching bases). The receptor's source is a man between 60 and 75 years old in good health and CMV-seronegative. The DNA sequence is TGTGCCAGCAGTGGACAGTGGAACACCGGGGAGCTGTTTTTT. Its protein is CASSGQWNTGELFF.